Listed here are 9 T cell receptor beta chains from one sample, sequenced in a study of human versus mouse CDR3 diversity and MHC coevolution. Assay: immunoSEQ multiplex PCR; the TCRdb copy retains only in-frame clones and omits some. The sample shows about 60,000 clones, around 94% of them seen only once. The sequencing input was naive CD4+ T cells from blood. As for subset: CD45RO-negative CD62L-positive naive CD4 T cells. All receptors come from a person between 55 and 69 years old in good health.

J is TRBJ2-7 and V is TRBV9, with 7 bases aligning to TRBD1. Per germline, CDR1 SGDLS and CDR2 YYNGEE. The CDR3 has 14 residues. V gave up 4 bases and J gave up 0 bases; unmatched junction bases: 4. The CDR3 DNA sequence: TGTGCCAGCAGCTTAGGGGACAGCTCCTACGAGCAGTACTTC. Its protein is CASSLGDSSYEQYF. Full variable domain (rest looked up from reference TRBV9 and TRBJ2-7): DSGVTQTPKHLITATGQRVTLRCSPRSGDLSVYWYQQSLDQGLQFLIQYYNGEERAKGNILERFSAQQFPDLHSELNLSSLELGDSALYFCASSLGDSSYEQYFGPGTRLTVT.

This sequence joins TRBV29-1 and TRBJ2-2; 8 positions match TRBD1. The CDR3 spans 15 residues. CDR1 SQVTM and CDR2 ANQGSEA come from the germline V gene. J was trimmed by 5 bases and V by 5 bases; bases with no gene match: 10. CDR3 loop: CSVSRGRQKTGELFF. The CDR3 coding sequence is TGCAGCGTTAGCAGGGGGCGCCAGAAGACCGGGGAGCTGTTTTTT.

This clone was picked up a small number of times. This chain uses TRBV9 with TRBJ2-5; 14 bases are shared with TRBD2. The V and J ends lost 0 bases and 5 bases, in that order; junction bases with no gene match: 9. Germline V gene lookup returns CDR1 SGDLS and CDR2 YYNGEE. The CDR3 loop spans 18 amino acids. For the CDR3, the DNA is TGTGCCAGCAGCGTAGAGGCGGGACTAGCGGGAGTTCACGAGACCCAGTACTTC. Translation: CASSVEAGLAGVHETQYF.

The rearrangement links TRBV2 to TRBJ2-3; possible D gene TRBD2, 6 bases. Germline V CDR1 and CDR2: SNHLY, FYNNEI. With 7 bases removed from V and 3 bases from J, the gap between germline ends came to 14 bases. The CDR3 has 14 residues. CDR3 in DNA: TGTGCCAGCATTACGGGAGTTGGTACAGATACGCAGTATTTT. Its translation is CASITGVGTDTQYF.

The chain joins TRBV5-1 to TRBJ2-5, with 10 bases identical to TRBD2. V trimming: 1 base; J trimming: 2 bases; junction bases outside the gene matches: 8. The CDR3 is 17 amino acids. The V gene's germline CDR1 is SGHRS and CDR2 YFSETQ. The CDR3 nucleotides are TGCGCCAGCAGCTTGCGGGCGACTAGCGGGCGGCAAGAGACCCAGTACTTC. This encodes CASSLRATSGRQETQYF.

V and J are TRBV30 and TRBJ1-2; D may be TRBD1 (5 bases). The V end lost 0 bases, the J end lost 6 bases, and 17 bases lay between the germline ends. Per germline, CDR1 GTSNPN and CDR2 SVGIG (reference sequence). The CDR3 has 15 residues. The CDR3 here is CAWSVRNQGRDGYTF. CDR3 nucleotide sequence: TGTGCCTGGAGTGTACGTAATCAGGGTAGGGATGGCTACACCTTC.

The chain couples TRBV7-2 to TRBJ1-3; D is ambiguous. V was cut by 5 bases and J by 0 bases, with 11 bases left in between. The length of the CDR3 is 15 residues. Germline assignment: CDR1 SGHTA and CDR2 FQGNSA. The CDR3 reads CASSLAVPSGNTIYF. The DNA of the CDR3 is TGTGCCAGCAGCCTGGCGGTACCCTCTGGAAACACCATATATTTT.

The chain joins TRBV27 to TRBJ1-2; D is possibly TRBD1 (5 bases). V was clipped by 3 bases and J by 5 bases, with 10 bases between them. Per germline, CDR1 MNHEY and CDR2 SMNVEV (reference sequence). The CDR3 is made up of 13 amino acids. The CDR3 DNA is TGTGCCAGCAGTTTGGACACAGCTTATGGCTACACCTTC. Protein: CASSLDTAYGYTF.

The chain couples TRBV14 to TRBJ1-3, with a weak D call TRBD1 (6 bases). Germline assignment: CDR1 SGHDN and CDR2 FVKESK. The CDR3 is 16 amino acids. V lost 4 bases to trimming and J lost 0 bases, with 13 bases between them. The CDR3 sequence is CASSPPGHLSGNTIYF. The CDR3, as DNA: TGTGCCAGCAGCCCCCCGGGACACCTCTCTGGAAACACCATATATTTT.